These 14 T cell receptor beta chains were all obtained from the same sample, sequenced in a study of brain T cells in children with intractable seizures. Noted time point: blood from clinic visit 5 months post-surgery; TSC patient then seizure free. TCRdb's copy holds only in-frame clones and misses some; the assay was immunoSEQ multiplex PCR. The data show around 340,000 clones, with roughly 93% seen just once and 5.7% held by the top ten. The sequencing here drew on peripheral blood, taken 4 to 6 months after surgery. The receptors were sampled from a boy less than two years old with tuberous sclerosis and intractable seizures.

A remark on this clone: This sample also contains other DNA sequences that code for the same CDR3. The J gene is TRBJ2-3, the V gene TRBV24-1; D gene unclear. Between the trimmed V and J ends, which lost 1 base and 3 bases, there was a span of 4 bases. Germline lookup yields CDR1 KGHDR and CDR2 SFDVKD. This CDR3 has 13 residues. The CDR3 protein is CATSDFGTDTQYF. CDR3 nucleotides: TGTGCCACCAGTGATTTCGGTACAGATACGCAGTATTTT.

The rearrangement links TRBV25-1 to TRBJ2-7, with 7 bases lining up with TRBD1. V dropped 4 bases and J dropped 4; count of bases not matched to a gene: 13. Germline V lookup: CDR1 MGHDK, CDR2 SYGVNS. The CDR3 spans 16 residues. DNA of the CDR3: TGTGCCAGCAGTGCCATGACAGGGCCGGCCTTTTACGAGCAGTACTTC. This translates into CASSAMTGPAFYEQYF.

With respect to this clone: Other DNA variants within this sample encode the same CDR3. The gene calls are TRBV6-5 and TRBJ2-7, with D possibly matching TRBD1 (6 bases). Germline values: CDR1 MNHEY, CDR2 SVGAGI. Trimming pared 0 bases from V and 2 bases from J, leaving 8 bases between. The CDR3 is 14 amino acids. In DNA form, the CDR3 reads TGTGCCAGCAGTTACTCGAGGGGGACCTACGAGCAGTACTTC. Protein: CASSYSRGTYEQYF.

The J gene is TRBJ2-7, the V gene TRBV9; D unresolved. The V end lost 0 bases, the J end lost 3 bases, and 10 bases lay between the germline ends. The CDR3 has 14 amino acids. Germline V gene lookup returns CDR1 SGDLS and CDR2 YYNGEE. This CDR3 reads CASSVDNGDYEQYF. CDR3 DNA: TGTGCCAGCAGCGTAGATAACGGTGACTACGAGCAGTACTTC.

The chain links TRBV7-8 to TRBJ2-3; 7 nucleotides line up with TRBD1. The CDR3 extends over 15 amino acids. After removal of 8 bases from V and 6 bases from J, the junction contained 14 bases not matched to a gene. Per germline, CDR1 SGHVS and CDR2 FQNEAQ. CDR3: CASGTRGPVKDTQYF. CDR3 DNA: TGTGCCAGCGGGACGAGGGGGCCTGTTAAGGATACGCAGTATTTT.

CDR3 sequence: CASSRDGGFNTEAFF. CDR3 nucleotide sequence: TGTGCCAGCAGCCGGGACGGGGGGTTTAACACTGAAGCTTTCTTT. This chain joins TRBV27 and TRBJ1-1; the D gene is possibly TRBD1 (5 bases). Trimming cost V 6 bases and J 2 bases, with 16 bases left between them. Per the germline V gene, CDR1 is MNHEY and CDR2 is SMNVEV (reference sequence). The CDR3 has 15 residues.

Remarks on this clone: A junction boundary mismatches the germline segment, possibly from a read error. The chain combines TRBV28 with TRBJ2-4; D may match TRBD1 or TRBD2 (5 bases each). The CDR3 loop spans 11 amino acids. CDR1 is MDHEN and CDR2 is SYDVKM in the germline V gene. The CDR3 DNA sequence: TGTGCCAGCAGTTTCAAAGGGGACCCGTGGTTC. Encoded protein: CASSFKGDPWF.

V is TRBV5-6 and J is TRBJ2-6; 7 nucleotides align to TRBD1. The CDR3 totals 19 residues. Germline V gene lookup returns CDR1 SGHDT and CDR2 YYEEEE. V gave up 4 bases and J gave up 0 bases; unmatched junction bases: 13. The CDR3 sequence: CASSIRRTGESSGANVLTF. CDR3 in DNA: TGTGCCAGCAGCATCCGACGGACAGGAGAATCCTCTGGGGCCAACGTCCTGACTTTC.

This CDR3 is CASSSPGQGTYGYTF. The DNA for the CDR3 is TGTGCCAGCAGCTCTCCGGGACAGGGGACGTATGGCTACACCTTC. The chain employs TRBV7-9 and TRBJ1-2; the match to TRBD1 covers 10 bases. CDR1 and CDR2 from the germline V gene are SEHNR and FQNEAQ (reference sequence). Trimming took 4 bases from V and 5 from J; bases not matched to a gene: 7. CDR3 length equals 15 residues. The complete variable domain, with remaining parts taken from reference TRBV7-9 and TRBJ1-2, reads DTGVSQNPRHKITKRGQNVTFRCDPISEHNRLYWYRQTLGQGPEFLTYFQNEAQLEKSRLLSDRFSAERPKGSFSTLEIQRTEQGDSAMYLCASSSPGQGTYGYTFGSGTRLTVV.

The J gene is TRBJ2-2, the V gene TRBV6-5, with 12 bases fitting TRBD2. CDR1 and CDR2 from the germline V gene are MNHEY and SVGAGI. V was clipped by 6 bases and J by 6 bases; unmatched bases: 5. The CDR3 sequence is 15 residues long. For the CDR3, the DNA is TGTGCCAGCAGCTCAGGACTAGCGGGGTCCGGGGAGCTGTTTTTT. Encoded protein: CASSSGLAGSGELFF.

The chain joins TRBV2 to TRBJ2-1, with D maybe TRBD2 (5 bases). V was cut by 7 bases and J by 5 bases, with 21 bases left in between. CDR1 SNHLY and CDR2 FYNNEI come from the germline V gene. The CDR3 consists of 16 residues. CDR3: CASMASVPYGDNEQFF. CDR3 nucleotide sequence: TGTGCCAGCATGGCCTCGGTTCCCTACGGGGACAATGAGCAGTTCTTC.

J is TRBJ2-7 and V is TRBV27, with D perhaps assigned TRBD1 or TRBD2 (6 bases each). The length of the CDR3 is 14 residues. Trimming took off 2 bases at V and 3 bases at J, with 11 bases between the two ends. Germline V CDR1 and CDR2: MNHEY, SMNVEV (reference sequence). CDR3 residues: CASSLRGANYEQYF. The CDR3 region has the DNA TGTGCCAGCAGTTTAAGGGGGGCCAACTACGAGCAGTACTTC.

The chain is built from TRBV2 and TRBJ2-7; a possible D gene is TRBD1 (6 bases). The CDR3 totals 14 residues. Trimming took 2 bases from V and 4 from J, leaving 12 bases between them. The V gene's germline CDR1 is SNHLY and CDR2 FYNNEI. The CDR3 DNA reads TGTGCCAGCAGTGAACCGGGACACACTTACGAGCAGTACTTC. Translating gives CASSEPGHTYEQYF.

V is TRBV11-2 and J is TRBJ2-3; D call uncertain. This CDR3 spans 16 amino acids. The germline V and J ends were trimmed by 5 bases and 1 base, with 16 bases remaining between them. Germline V CDR1 and CDR2: SGHAT, FQNNGV. The CDR3 spells CASSPRPFPGTDTQYF. For the CDR3, the DNA is TGTGCCAGCAGCCCTCGGCCTTTTCCTGGCACAGATACGCAGTATTTT.